Following are 2 T cell receptor beta chains from one sample sequenced in a study of Ad26.COV2.S vaccination and SARS-CoV-2 variants. Data came from immunoSEQ multiplex PCR; TCRdb stores just in-frame clones and leaves some out. The repertoire holds hundreds of thousands of clones, with roughly 91% as singletons. As for treatment: 15 to 20 received Ad26.COV2.S at low or high dose, single or two shots; five or six received placebo; per-sample allocation not given. Material that was analyzed had been drawn on day 63 after the first vaccine or placebo injection. The sample in question was peripheral blood, obtained in a trial of Ad26.COV2.S vaccine versus placebo. The receptors shown here come from a person between 18 and 59 years old who received the Ad26.COV2.S COVID-19 vaccine or a placebo.

V usage is TRBV7-9 and J usage is TRBJ2-7; 11 nucleotides match TRBD2. The ends lost 5 bases at V and 7 bases at J; junction bases unmatched: 13. The CDR3 runs to 16 residues. Germline V gene data show CDR1 as SEHNR and CDR2 as FQNEAQ (reference sequence). CDR3 sequence (DNA): TGTGCCAGCAGCCAACCGCTAGCGGGGGGTCTATGGGAGCAGTACTTC. It yields the protein CASSQPLAGGLWEQYF.

CDR3 nucleotides: TGTGCCTGGAGCGGCCGGAACCTCAATTCACCCCTCCACTTT. Protein: CAWSGRNLNSPLHF. V gene TRBV30 combines with J gene TRBJ1-6; D is ambiguous. Trimming removed 3 bases from V and 7 bases from J, with 13 bases in between. CDR3 length: 14 amino acids. Germline CDR1 reads GTSNPN; CDR2 reads SVGIG (reference sequence).